Below, one TCR beta chain is given with its context. Repertoires were generated with immunoSEQ multiplex PCR, while TCRdb's copy carries only in-frame clones and drops some. The sample shows 700,000 to 950,000 clones, around 96% of them seen only once. The sample is drawn from a study of shared clonotypes between healthy human individuals. Study at large: Per donor, CD8 memory used one plate, CD8 naive used two, CD4 memory used three and CD4 naive used three.

Trimming removed 0 bases at V and 4 bases at J, with 11 bases between. In germline, CDR1 is SGDLS, CDR2 YYNGEE. The CDR3 has 14 residues. CD45RO-negative, CCR7-positively selected cells formed the naive CD8 fraction, excluding terminally differentiated effector memory CD45RA+ cells. Sequencing was performed on naive CD8+ T cells sorted from blood. This sequence joins TRBV9 and TRBJ2-7, with a possible D match to TRBD2 (5 bases). This sequence originates from a young man in good health. CDR3 DNA sequence: TGTGCCAGCAGCGTAGGTGCTAGCAATTACGAGCAGTACTTC. It translates to CASSVGASNYEQYF.